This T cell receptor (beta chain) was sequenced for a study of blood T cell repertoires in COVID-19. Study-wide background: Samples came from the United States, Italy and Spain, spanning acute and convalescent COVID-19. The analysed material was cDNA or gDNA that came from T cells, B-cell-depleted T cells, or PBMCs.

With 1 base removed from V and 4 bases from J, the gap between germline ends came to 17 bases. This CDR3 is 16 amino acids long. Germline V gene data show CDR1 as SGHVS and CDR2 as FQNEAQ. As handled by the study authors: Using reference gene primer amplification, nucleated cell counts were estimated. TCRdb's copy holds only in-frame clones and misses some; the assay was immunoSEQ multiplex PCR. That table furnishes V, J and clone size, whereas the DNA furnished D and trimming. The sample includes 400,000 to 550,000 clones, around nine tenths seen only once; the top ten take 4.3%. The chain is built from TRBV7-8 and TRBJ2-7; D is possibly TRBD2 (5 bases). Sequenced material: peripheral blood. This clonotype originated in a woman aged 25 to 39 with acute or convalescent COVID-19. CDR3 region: CASSLVRSGQRYEQYF. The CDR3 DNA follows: TGTGCCAGCAGCTTAGTTAGGAGCGGTCAGAGGTACGAGCAGTACTTC.